The T cell receptor beta chain described here comes from a study of regulatory T cells in long-lasting Graves disease. V dropped 0 bases and J dropped 5 bases, with 8 bases sitting between them. This CDR3 is built from 13 residues. CDR1 SGDLS and CDR2 YYNGEE come from the germline V gene. Time point meaning: newly diagnosed GD, antithyroid drugs for less than 3 months. PBMC RNA served as the TCR library source. Only one count was recorded for this clonotype. The TCR beta library used iRepertoire HTBI primers with Arm-PCR amplification of CDR3. TCRdb recomputed calls from the multiplex PCR reads with MiXCR, one row per CDR3 protein. Found here are hundreds of thousands of distinct CDR3 sequences, roughly a sixth of them singletons; the top ten hold around 12%. The sample was also reused in another study, on T cells in Graves' hyperthyroidism and ophthalmopathy.

V is TRBV9 and J is TRBJ2-5; D uncertain. The source material was peripheral blood mononuclear cells (PBMCs), sampled at new diagnosis, from a patient treated with antithyroid drugs. This TCR was recovered from a man between 18 and 29 years old with Graves disease. CDR3 coding DNA: TGTGCCAGCAGCGTAGCTACCTCCGAGACCCAGTACTTC. It codes for CASSVATSETQYF.